The entry that follows covers one T cell receptor beta chain sequence. Its antigen is not identified. The same CDR3 can be traced to other DNA sequences in this sample. This entry is derived from a study of beta chain features in type 1 diabetes. The overall study: There was similarity between patients and healthy donors in age, gender and cell yields.

Expressed TCRB transcripts were sequenced after all isolated RNA was converted to cDNA. Libraries were prepared by immunoSEQ multiplex PCR; TCRdb keeps only in-frame clonotypes and omits some of them. The profile shows roughly 370,000 clones, about 15% of them singletons. Points from the study as a whole: Significant though moderate, a shortening of TCRB CDR3s appeared in all four CD4+ subsets of Type 1 diabetes patients.

The CDR3 is 13 amino acids. Per germline, CDR1 LGHNA and CDR2 YNFKEQ. Trimming took 0 bases from V and 5 from J, leaving 6 bases between them. There was one heparinised blood draw per donor, averaging around 100 mL. Sorting with CD45RO/CCR7/CD25/CD127/CD95/CD27 yielded naive, central memory, regulatory and stem-like memory CD4+ cells. The TCR was taken from a man aged 25-45 years in good health. Sequencing input: naive CD4+ T cells from blood. V and J are TRBV4-2 and TRBJ2-3, with no clear D. Here the CDR3 DNA reads TGTGCCAGCAGCCAAGATCTGGGAGATACGCAGTATTTT. The encoded protein is CASSQDLGDTQYF.